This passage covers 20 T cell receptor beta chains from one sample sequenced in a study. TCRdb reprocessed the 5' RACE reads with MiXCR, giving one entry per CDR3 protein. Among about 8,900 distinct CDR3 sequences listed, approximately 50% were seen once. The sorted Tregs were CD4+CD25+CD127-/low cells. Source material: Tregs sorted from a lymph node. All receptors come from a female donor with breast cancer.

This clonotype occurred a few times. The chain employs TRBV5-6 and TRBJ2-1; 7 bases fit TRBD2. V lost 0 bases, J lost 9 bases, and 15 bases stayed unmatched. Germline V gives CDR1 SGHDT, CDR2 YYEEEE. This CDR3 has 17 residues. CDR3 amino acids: CASSLVGGSARSGEQFF. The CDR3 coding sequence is TGTGCCAGCAGCTTGGTAGGCGGGAGTGCTCGCTCCGGTGAGCAGTTCTTC.

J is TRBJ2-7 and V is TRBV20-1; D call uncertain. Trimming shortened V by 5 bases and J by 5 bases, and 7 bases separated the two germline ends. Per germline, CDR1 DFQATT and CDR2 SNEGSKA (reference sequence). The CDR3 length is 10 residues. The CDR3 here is CSARRNEQYF. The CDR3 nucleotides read TGCAGTGCTCGGCGCAACGAGCAGTACTTC.

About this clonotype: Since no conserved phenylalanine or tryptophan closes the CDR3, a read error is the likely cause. The CDR3: CASSAVSGRAEQFL. In DNA form, the CDR3 reads TGTGCCAGCAGCGCTGTTAGCGGGAGGGCCGAGCAGTTCCTC. The chain is built from TRBV7-2 and TRBJ2-1; 11 nucleotides agree with TRBD2. Germline loops: CDR1 SGHTA, CDR2 FQGNSA. Losses at the gene ends were 5 bases for V and 10 bases for J; bases not matched to a gene: 7. The CDR3 spans 14 residues.

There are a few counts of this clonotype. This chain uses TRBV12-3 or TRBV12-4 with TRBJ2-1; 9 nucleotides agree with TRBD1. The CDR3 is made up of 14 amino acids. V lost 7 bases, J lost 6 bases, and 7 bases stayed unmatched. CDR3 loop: CASTGQGFFNEQFF. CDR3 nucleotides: TGTGCCAGCACCGGACAGGGGTTTTTCAATGAGCAGTTCTTC.

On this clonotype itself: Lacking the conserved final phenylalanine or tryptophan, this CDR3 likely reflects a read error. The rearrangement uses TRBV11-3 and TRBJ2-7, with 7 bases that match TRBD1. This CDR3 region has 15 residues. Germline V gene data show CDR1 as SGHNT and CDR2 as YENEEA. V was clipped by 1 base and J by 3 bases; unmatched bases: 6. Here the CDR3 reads CASSLVFRDSYEQYI. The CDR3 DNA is TGTGCCAGCAGCTTAGTCTTCCGGGACAGCTACGAGCAGTACATC.

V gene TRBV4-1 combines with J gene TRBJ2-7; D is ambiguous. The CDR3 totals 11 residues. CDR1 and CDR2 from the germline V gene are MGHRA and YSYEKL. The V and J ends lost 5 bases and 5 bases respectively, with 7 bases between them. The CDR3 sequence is CASSWANEQYF. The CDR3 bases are TGCGCCAGCAGCTGGGCGAACGAGCAGTACTTC.

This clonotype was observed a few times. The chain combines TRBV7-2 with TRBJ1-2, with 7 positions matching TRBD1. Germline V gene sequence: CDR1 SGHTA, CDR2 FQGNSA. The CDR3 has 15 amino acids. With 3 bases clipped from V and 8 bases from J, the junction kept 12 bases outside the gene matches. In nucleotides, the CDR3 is TGTGCCAGCAGCTTGTCCGGGACAGCATTAGAGGGCTACACCTTC. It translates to CASSLSGTALEGYTF.

The CDR3 protein is CASSSLAGVETQYF. The CDR3 bases are TGCGCCAGCAGCTCTCTAGCGGGAGTAGAGACCCAGTACTTC. J is TRBJ2-5 and V is TRBV5-1; 10 bases match TRBD2. The CDR3 is made up of 14 amino acids. Germline CDR1 and CDR2: SGHRS and YFSETQ. Trimming removed 3 bases from V and 4 bases from J; junction bases left unmatched: 3.

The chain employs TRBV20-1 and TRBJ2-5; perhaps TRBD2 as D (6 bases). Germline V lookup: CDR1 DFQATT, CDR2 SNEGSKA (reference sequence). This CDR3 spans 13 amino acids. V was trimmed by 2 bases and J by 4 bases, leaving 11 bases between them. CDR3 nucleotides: TGCAGTGCTAGACGTTGGCGGGGAGAGACCCAGTACTTC. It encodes CSARRWRGETQYF.

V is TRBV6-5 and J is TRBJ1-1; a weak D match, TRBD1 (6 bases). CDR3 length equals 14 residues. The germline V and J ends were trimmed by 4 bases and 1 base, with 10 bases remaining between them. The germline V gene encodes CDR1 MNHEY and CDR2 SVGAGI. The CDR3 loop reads CASSSGTPNTEAFF. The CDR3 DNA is TGTGCCAGCAGTTCCGGGACACCGAACACTGAAGCTTTCTTT.

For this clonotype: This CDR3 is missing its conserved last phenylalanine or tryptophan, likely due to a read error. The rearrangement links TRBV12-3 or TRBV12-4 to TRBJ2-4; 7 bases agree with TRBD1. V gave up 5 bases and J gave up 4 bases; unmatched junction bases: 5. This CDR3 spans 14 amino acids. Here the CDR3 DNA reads TGTGCCAGCAGTCTGACAGGGAATAAAAACATTCAGTACCTC. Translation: CASSLTGNKNIQYL.

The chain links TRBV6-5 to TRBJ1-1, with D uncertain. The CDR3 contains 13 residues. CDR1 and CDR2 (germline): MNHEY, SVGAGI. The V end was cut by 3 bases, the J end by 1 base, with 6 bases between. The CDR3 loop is CASSYRGNTEAFF. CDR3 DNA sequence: TGTGCCAGCAGTTATCGGGGGAACACTGAAGCTTTCTTT.

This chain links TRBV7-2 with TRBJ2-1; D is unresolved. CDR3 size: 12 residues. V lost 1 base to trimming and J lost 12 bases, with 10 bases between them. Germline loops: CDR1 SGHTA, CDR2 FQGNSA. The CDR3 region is CASSLDRLGQFF. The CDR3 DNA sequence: TGTGCCAGCAGCTTAGATCGGCTAGGGCAGTTCTTC.

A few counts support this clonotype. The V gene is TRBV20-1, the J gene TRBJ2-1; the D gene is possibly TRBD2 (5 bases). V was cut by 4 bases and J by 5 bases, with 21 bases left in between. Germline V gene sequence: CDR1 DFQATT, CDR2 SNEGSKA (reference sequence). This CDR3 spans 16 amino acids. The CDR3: CSATLIDFGENNEQFF. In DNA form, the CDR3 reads TGCAGTGCTACCCTTATCGATTTTGGGGAGAACAATGAGCAGTTCTTC.

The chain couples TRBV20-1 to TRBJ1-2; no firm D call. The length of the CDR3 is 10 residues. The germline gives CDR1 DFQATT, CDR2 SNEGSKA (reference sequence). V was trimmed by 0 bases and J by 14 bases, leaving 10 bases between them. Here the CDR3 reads CSARDSAPTF. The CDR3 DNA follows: TGCAGTGCTAGAGATAGCGCCCCTACCTTC.

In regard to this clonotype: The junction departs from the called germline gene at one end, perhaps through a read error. CDR3 region: CACSVAWVTDTQYF. The DNA of the CDR3 is TGTGCCTGCAGCGTAGCTTGGGTCACAGATACGCAGTATTTT. The chain links TRBV9 to TRBJ2-3; D remains ambiguous. The CDR3 contains 14 residues. The germline gives CDR1 SGDLS, CDR2 YYNGEE. The full variable domain, rest sourced from reference TRBV9 and TRBJ2-3, is DSGVTQTPKHLITATGQRVTLRCSPRSGDLSVYWYQQSLDQGLQFLIQYYNGEERAKGNILERFSAQQFPDLHSELNLSSLELGDSALYFCACSVAWVTDTQYFGPGTRLTVL.

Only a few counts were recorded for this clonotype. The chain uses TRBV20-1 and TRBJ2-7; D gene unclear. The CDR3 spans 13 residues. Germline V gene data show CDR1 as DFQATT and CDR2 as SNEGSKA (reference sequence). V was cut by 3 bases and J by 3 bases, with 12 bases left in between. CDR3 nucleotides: TGCAGTGCTAGCGTTGGTGATCACTACGAGCAGTACGTC. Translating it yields CSASVGDHYEQYV.

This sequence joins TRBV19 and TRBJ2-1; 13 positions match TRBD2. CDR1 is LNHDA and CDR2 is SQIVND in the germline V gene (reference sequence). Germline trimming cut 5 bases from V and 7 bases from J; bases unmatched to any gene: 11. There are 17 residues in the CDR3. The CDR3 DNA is TGTGCCAGTAGTTTCCACGGACTAGCGGGAGTAACAAATGAGCAGTTCTTC. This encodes CASSFHGLAGVTNEQFF. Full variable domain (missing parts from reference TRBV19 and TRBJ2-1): DGGITQSPKYLFRKEGQNVTLSCEQNLNHDAMYWYRQDPGQGLRLIYYSQIVNDFQKGDIAEGYSVSREKKESFPLTVTSAQKNPTAFYLCASSFHGLAGVTNEQFFGPGTRLTVL.

CDR3 nucleotides: TGTGCCAGCAGTAAAGAAAATTCCTACGAGCAGTACGTC. This translates into CASSKENSYEQYV. The rearrangement links TRBV6-1 to TRBJ2-7, with D uncertain. CDR3 size: 13 residues. V lost 5 bases and J lost 1, with 9 bases in between. Germline V gene sequence: CDR1 MNHNS, CDR2 SASEGT.

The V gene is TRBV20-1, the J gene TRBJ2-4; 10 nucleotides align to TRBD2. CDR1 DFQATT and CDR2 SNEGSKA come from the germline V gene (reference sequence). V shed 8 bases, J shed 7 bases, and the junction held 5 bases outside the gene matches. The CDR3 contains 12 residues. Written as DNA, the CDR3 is TGCAGTACCAGACTAGCGGGTAACATTCAGTACTTC. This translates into CSTRLAGNIQYF.